A selection of T cell receptor beta chains follows, all from one sample in a study of control samples from healthy donors and cancer patients. The protocol was immunoSEQ multiplex PCR, while the TCRdb copy is restricted to in-frame clones and leaves out a portion. Of 170,000 or so clones detected, 85% to 95% appear once; the ten largest clones hold more than 1.1%. The sequenced sample consisted of blood. These receptor sequences come from a man aged 18 to 29 in good health. The CDR3 runs from the conserved cysteine through the conserved F or W. The D gene is left open where the match is weak. Clone size is not always given. Where it is, it says once, few, many or a class for expanded clones.

J	V	D	size	CDR3	DNA
TRBJ1-6	TRBV18	-	-	CASSPAANSYNSPLHF	TGTGCCAGCTCACCAGCGGCTAACTCCTATAATTCACCCCTCCACTTT
TRBJ1-5	TRBV6-5	TRBD1	-	CASSYSSRGNQPQHF	TGTGCCAGCAGTTACTCGAGCAGGGGGAATCAGCCCCAGCATTTT
TRBJ2-5	TRBV2	TRBD2	-	CASSEGPAGEETQYF	TGTGCCAGCAGTGAAGGTCCAGCGGGGGAGGAGACCCAGTACTTC
TRBJ1-5	TRBV28	-	-	CASRGDRIPGQPQHF	TGTGCCAGCAGGGGCGACAGGATACCGGGGCAGCCCCAGCATTTT
TRBJ2-3	TRBV13	-	-	CASSLGPDTQYF	TGTGCCAGCAGCTTAGGCCCAGATACGCAGTATTTT
TRBJ2-1	TRBV2	-	-	CASSERTPTYNEQFF	TGTGCCAGCAGTGAGCGGACCCCTACCTACAATGAGCAGTTCTTC
TRBJ2-5	TRBV6-5	TRBD2	few	CASNLLAGGEETQYF	TGTGCCAGCAACTTACTAGCGGGGGGGGAAGAGACCCAGTACTTC
TRBJ1-1	TRBV5-1	-	-	CASSGIEGGTEAFF	TGCGCCAGCAGCGGCATAGAGGGGGGCACTGAAGCTTTCTTT
TRBJ2-7	TRBV6-1	TRBD2	once	CASSAGPGGSSYEQYF	TGTGCCAGCAGTGCCGGACCCGGGGGGTCTTCCTACGAGCAGTACTTC
TRBJ2-1	TRBV9	-	-	CASSLPQDFSPSYNEQFF	TGTGCCAGCAGCCTCCCCCAGGACTTTTCCCCAAGCTACAATGAGCAGTTCTTC
TRBJ2-7	TRBV7-9	-	once	CASSQVGREQYF	TGTGCCAGCAGCCAGGTGGGCCGCGAGCAGTACTTC
TRBJ2-3	TRBV6-5	-	-	CASSYTWGGRLDTQYF	TGTGCCAGCAGTTACACGTGGGGGGGCCGTCTAGATACGCAGTATTTT
TRBJ1-4	TRBV15	-	-	CATSRDSPATNEKLFF	TGTGCCACCAGCAGAGATTCACCCGCAACTAATGAAAAACTGTTTTTT
TRBJ2-2	TRBV2	-	-	CASSRQGNGELFF	TGTGCCAGCAGTCGGCAGGGGAACGGGGAGCTGTTTTTT
TRBJ2-7	TRBV28	-	-	CASSPTPIYEQYF	TGTGCCAGCAGTCCAACACCAATCTACGAGCAGTACTTC
TRBJ2-5	TRBV15	-	once	CATSARQETQYF	TGTGCCACCAGCGCCCGACAAGAGACCCAGTACTTC
TRBJ2-5	TRBV5-1	-	-	CATFPVGETQYF	TGCGCCACCTTCCCGGTAGGAGAGACCCAGTACTTC
TRBJ1-5	TRBV2	TRBD1	-	CASRDRGLSNQPQHF	TGTGCCAGCAGGGACAGGGGATTGAGCAATCAGCCCCAGCATTTT
TRBJ1-1	TRBV29-1	TRBD1	-	CSVEKRRGTGGSEAFF	TGCAGCGTTGAAAAAAGACGCGGGACAGGGGGATCTGAAGCTTTCTTT
TRBJ2-7	TRBV24-1	-	-	CATSDSGTKVNEQYF	TGTGCCACCAGTGATTCCGGGACAAAGGTTAACGAGCAGTACTTC
TRBJ2-2	TRBV30	TRBD1	-	CAGAGGPTDTGELFF	TGTGCCGGAGCAGGGGGCCCTACGGACACCGGGGAGCTGTTTTTT
TRBJ1-6	TRBV28	TRBD1	-	CASITGTEYNSPLHF	TGTGCCAGCATTACCGGGACAGAATATAATTCACCCCTCCACTTT
TRBJ2-3	TRBV3-1/TRBV3-2	-	-	CASSQEDTDTQYF	TGTGCCAGCAGCCAAGAGGACACAGATACGCAGTATTTT
TRBJ1-2	TRBV10-2	TRBD1	once	CASRGDRATHLYGYTF	TGCGCCAGCAGAGGGGACAGGGCCACACACCTCTATGGCTACACCTTC
TRBJ1-2	TRBV5-1	TRBD1	-	CASSWTGTGSGYTF	TGCGCCAGCAGCTGGACCGGGACAGGGAGTGGCTACACCTTC
TRBJ1-3	TRBV7-9	-	few	CASSRISGNTIYF	TGTGCCAGCAGCCGTATTTCTGGAAACACCATATATTTT
TRBJ2-1	TRBV2	TRBD2	once	CASSYLAGGYNEQFF	TGTGCCAGCAGCTACTTAGCGGGGGGGTACAATGAGCAGTTCTTC
TRBJ1-2	TRBV28	TRBD1	-	CASSLSLNDRGDNGYTF	TGTGCCAGCAGTCTATCCTTAAACGACAGGGGTGATAATGGCTACACCTTC
TRBJ1-1	TRBV4-1	-	-	CASSQDPNQYTEAFF	TGCGCCAGCAGCCAAGACCCTAACCAATACACTGAAGCTTTCTTT
TRBJ2-3	TRBV18	-	-	CASSPWGSTDTQYF	TGTGCCAGCTCACCATGGGGTAGCACAGATACGCAGTATTTT
TRBJ1-3	TRBV2	TRBD1	-	CASSGQGITSGNTIYF	TGTGCCAGCAGCGGACAGGGTATTACCTCTGGAAACACCATATATTTT
TRBJ1-2	TRBV25-1	-	-	CASRDTGKGYGYTF	TGTGCCAGCAGGGATACAGGGAAAGGCTATGGCTACACCTTC
TRBJ2-7	TRBV3-1/TRBV3-2	TRBD2	once	CASSPRLAGGYEQYF	TGTGCCAGCAGCCCTCGACTAGCGGGGGGTTACGAGCAGTACTTC
TRBJ1-6	TRBV14	-	-	CASSQAGVLNSPLHF	TGTGCCAGCAGCCAAGCAGGGGTCCTTAATTCACCCCTCCACTTT
TRBJ1-5	TRBV6-2/TRBV6-3	-	-	CASSYSAGNNQPQHF	TGTGCCAGCAGTTACTCGGCGGGAAACAATCAGCCCCAGCATTTT
TRBJ2-2	TRBV9	-	-	CASSAGTGELFF	TGTGCCAGCAGCGCCGGCACCGGGGAGCTGTTTTTT
TRBJ2-1	TRBV9	-	-	CASSVGGFLVSNEQFF	TGTGCCAGCAGCGTAGGAGGGTTCCTAGTGTCGAATGAGCAGTTCTTC
TRBJ1-3	TRBV18	-	once	CASSPLPLQGNTIYF	TGTGCCAGCTCACCACTCCCTCTACAGGGAAACACCATATATTTT
TRBJ2-1	TRBV24-1	TRBD1	-	CATQGASYNEQFF	TGTGCCACTCAGGGGGCTTCTTACAATGAGCAGTTCTTC
TRBJ1-5	TRBV10-3	-	-	CAISEGNQPQHF	TGTGCCATCAGTGAGGGAAATCAGCCCCAGCATTTT
TRBJ1-1	TRBV6-6	TRBD1	-	CASRSSGGTEAFF	TGTGCCAGCAGGTCATCAGGGGGCACTGAAGCTTTCTTT
TRBJ1-4	TRBV2	-	once	CASTYEALVNEKLFF	TGTGCCAGCACCTACGAGGCCCTAGTTAATGAAAAACTGTTTTTT